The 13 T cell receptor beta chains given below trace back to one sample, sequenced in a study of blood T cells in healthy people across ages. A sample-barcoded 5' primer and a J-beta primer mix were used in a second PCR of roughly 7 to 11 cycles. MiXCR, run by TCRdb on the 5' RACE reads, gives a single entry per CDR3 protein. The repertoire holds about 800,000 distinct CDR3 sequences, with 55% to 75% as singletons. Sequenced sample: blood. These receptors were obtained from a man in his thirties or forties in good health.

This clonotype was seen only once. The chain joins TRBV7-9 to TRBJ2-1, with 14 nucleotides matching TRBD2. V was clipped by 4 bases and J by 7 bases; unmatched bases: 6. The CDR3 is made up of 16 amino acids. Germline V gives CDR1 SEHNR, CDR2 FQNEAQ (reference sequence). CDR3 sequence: CASSSLGLAGENEQFF. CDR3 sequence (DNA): TGTGCCAGCAGCTCCCTGGGACTAGCGGGGGAGAATGAGCAGTTCTTC. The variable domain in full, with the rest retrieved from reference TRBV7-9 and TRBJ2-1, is DTGVSQNPRHKITKRGQNVTFRCDPISEHNRLYWYRQTLGQGPEFLTYFQNEAQLEKSRLLSDRFSAERPKGSFSTLEIQRTEQGDSAMYLCASSSLGLAGENEQFFGPGTRLTVL.

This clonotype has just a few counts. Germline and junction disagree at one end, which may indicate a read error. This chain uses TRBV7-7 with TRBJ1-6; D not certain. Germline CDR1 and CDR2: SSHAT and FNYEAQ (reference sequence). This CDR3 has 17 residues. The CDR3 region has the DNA TGTGCTAGCAGCTTAGTTTCGTGGTTTTACTGTGGTTCACCCCTCCACTTT. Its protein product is CASSLVSWFYCGSPLHF. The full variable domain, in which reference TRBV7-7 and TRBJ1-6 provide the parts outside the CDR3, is GAGVSQSPRYKVTKRGQDVTLRCDPISSHATLYWYQQALGQGPEFLTYFNYEAQPDKSGLPSDRFSAERPEGSISTLTIQRTEQRDSAMYRCASSLVSWFYCGSPLHFGNGTRLTVT.

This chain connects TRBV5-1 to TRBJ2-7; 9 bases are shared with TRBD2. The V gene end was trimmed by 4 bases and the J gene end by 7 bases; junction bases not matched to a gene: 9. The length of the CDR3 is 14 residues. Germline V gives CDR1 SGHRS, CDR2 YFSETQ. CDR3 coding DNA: TGCGCCAGCAGCGCGGGCGGGGGGGGAGATGAGCAGTACTTC. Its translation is CASSAGGGGDEQYF. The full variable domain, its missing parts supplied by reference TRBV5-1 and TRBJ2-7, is KAGVTQTPRYLIKTRGQQVTLSCSPISGHRSVSWYQQTPGQGLQFLFEYFSETQRNKGNFPGRFSGRQFSNSRSEMNVSTLELGDSALYLCASSAGGGGDEQYFGPGTRLTVT.

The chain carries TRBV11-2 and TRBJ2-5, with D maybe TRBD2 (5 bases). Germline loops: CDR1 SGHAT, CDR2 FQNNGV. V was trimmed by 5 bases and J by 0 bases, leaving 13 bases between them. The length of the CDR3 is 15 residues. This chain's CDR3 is CASSPLSGNQETQYF. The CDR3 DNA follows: TGTGCCAGCAGCCCCTTGTCCGGGAACCAAGAGACCCAGTACTTC.

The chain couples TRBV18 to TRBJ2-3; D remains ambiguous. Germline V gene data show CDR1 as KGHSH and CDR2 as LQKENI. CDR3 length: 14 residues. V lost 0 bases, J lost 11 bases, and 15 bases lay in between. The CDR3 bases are TGTGCCAGCTCACCACCGGAGAGGCTCGCCGTGCAGTATTTT. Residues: CASSPPERLAVQYF.

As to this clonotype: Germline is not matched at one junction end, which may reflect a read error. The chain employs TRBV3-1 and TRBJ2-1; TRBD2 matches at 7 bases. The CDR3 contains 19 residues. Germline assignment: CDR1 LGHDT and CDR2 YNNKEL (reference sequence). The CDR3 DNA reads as TGTGCCAGCAGCCTAGGAAGATGGGACCTAGCGGCGCCTTACAATGAACAGTTCTTC. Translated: CASSLGRWDLAAPYNEQFF.

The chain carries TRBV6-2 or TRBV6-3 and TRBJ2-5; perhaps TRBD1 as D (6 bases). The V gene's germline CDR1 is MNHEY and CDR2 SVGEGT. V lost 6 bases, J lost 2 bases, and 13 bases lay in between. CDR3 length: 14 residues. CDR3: CASRRNQGQETQYF. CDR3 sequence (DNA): TGTGCCAGCAGACGTAACCAGGGGCAAGAGACCCAGTACTTC.

The CDR3 nucleotides are TGCAGTGCTAGTTTTGGGTCCGAGCAGTACTTC. This codes for CSASFGSEQYF. The gene calls are TRBV20-1 and TRBJ2-7; D remains ambiguous. With 3 bases removed from V and 6 bases from J, the gap between germline ends came to 9 bases. This CDR3 has 11 amino acids. CDR1 and CDR2 (germline): DFQATT, SNEGSKA (reference sequence).

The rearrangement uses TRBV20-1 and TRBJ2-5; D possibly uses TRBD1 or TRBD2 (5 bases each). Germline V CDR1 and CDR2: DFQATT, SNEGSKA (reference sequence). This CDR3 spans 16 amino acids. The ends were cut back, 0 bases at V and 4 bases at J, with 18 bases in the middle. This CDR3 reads CSAREFRGRQLETQYF. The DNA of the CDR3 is TGCAGTGCTAGAGAGTTTAGGGGACGGCAACTAGAGACCCAGTACTTC.

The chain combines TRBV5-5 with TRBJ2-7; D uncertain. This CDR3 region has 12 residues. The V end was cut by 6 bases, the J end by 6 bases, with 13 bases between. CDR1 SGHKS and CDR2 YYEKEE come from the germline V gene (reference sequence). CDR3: CASTISGSEQYF. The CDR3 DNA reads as TGTGCCAGCACTATATCCGGGTCCGAGCAGTACTTC.

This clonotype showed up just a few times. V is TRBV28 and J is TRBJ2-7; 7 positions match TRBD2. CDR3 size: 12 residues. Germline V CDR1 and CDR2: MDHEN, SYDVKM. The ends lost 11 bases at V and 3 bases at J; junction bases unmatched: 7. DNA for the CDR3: TGTGCCGGACCTAAGCGGGACTACGAGCAGTACTTC. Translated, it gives CAGPKRDYEQYF.

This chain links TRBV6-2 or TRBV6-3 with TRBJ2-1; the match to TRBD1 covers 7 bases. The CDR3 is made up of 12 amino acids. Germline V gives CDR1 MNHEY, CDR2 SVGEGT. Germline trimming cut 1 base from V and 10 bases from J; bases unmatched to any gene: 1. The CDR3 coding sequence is TGTGCCAGCAGTTACTGGACAGGAGAGCAGTTCTTC. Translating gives CASSYWTGEQFF.

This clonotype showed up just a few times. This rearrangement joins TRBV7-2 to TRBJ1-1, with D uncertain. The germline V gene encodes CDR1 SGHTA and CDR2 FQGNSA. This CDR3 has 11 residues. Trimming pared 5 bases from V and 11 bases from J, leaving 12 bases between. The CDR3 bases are TGTGCCAGCAGCCCGCGGGCTGTGGCTTTCTTT. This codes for CASSPRAVAFF.